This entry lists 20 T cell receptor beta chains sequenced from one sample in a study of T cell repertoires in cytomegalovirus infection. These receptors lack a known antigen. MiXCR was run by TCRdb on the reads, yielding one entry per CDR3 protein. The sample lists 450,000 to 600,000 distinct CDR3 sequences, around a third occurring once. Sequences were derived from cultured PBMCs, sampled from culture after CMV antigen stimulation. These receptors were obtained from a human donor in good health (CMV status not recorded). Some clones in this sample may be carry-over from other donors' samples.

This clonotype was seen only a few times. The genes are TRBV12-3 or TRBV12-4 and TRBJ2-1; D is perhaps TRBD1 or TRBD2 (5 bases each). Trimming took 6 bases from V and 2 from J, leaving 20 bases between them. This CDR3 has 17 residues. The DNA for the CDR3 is TGTGCCAGCAGCCCTGAACCGGGACGAGGGGCCTACAATGAGCAGTTCTTC. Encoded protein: CASSPEPGRGAYNEQFF.

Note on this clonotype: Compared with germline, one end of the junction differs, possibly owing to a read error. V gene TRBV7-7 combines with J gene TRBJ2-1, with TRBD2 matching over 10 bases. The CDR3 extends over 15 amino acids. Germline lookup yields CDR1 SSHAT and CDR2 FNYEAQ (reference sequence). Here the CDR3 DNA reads TGTGCTAGCAGACCTCTAGCGGGAGTCGGGAATGAGCAGTTCTTC. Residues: CASRPLAGVGNEQFF.

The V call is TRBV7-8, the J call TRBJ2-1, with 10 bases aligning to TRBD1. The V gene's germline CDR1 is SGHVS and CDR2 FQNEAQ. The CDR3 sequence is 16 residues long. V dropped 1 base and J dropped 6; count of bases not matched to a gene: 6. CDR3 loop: CASSLGPGQGSNEQFF. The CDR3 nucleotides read TGTGCCAGCAGCTTAGGACCGGGACAGGGGAGCAATGAGCAGTTCTTC.

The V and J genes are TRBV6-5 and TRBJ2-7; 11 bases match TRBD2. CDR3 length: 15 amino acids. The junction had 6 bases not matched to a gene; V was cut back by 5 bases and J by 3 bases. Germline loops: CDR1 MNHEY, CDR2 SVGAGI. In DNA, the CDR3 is TGTGCCAGCAGTACAACTAGCGGGAGTTTCTACGAGCAGTACTTC. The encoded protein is CASSTTSGSFYEQYF.

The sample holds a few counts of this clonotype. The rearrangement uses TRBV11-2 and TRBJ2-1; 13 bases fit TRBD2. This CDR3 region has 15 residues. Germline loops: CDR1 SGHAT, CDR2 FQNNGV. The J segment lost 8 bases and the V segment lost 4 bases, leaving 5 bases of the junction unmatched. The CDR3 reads CASSWGLAGFDEQFF. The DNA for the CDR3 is TGTGCCAGCAGCTGGGGACTAGCGGGATTCGATGAGCAGTTCTTC. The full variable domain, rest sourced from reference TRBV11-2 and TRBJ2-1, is EAGVAQSPRYKIIEKRQSVAFWCNPISGHATLYWYQQILGQGPKLLIQFQNNGVVDDSQLPKDRFSAERLKGVDSTLKIQPAKLEDSAVYLCASSWGLAGFDEQFFGPGTRLTVL.

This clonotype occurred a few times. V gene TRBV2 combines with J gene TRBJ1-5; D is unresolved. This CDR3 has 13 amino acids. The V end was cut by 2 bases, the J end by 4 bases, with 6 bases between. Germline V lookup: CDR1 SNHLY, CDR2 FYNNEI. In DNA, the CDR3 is TGTGCCAGCAGTGAAAGAAATAATCAGCCCCAGCATTTT. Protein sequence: CASSERNNQPQHF.

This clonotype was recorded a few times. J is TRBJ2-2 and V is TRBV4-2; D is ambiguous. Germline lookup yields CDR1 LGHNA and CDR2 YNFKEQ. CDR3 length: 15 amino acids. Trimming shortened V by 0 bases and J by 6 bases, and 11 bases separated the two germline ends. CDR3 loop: CASSQDPWLPGELFF. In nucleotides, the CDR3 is TGTGCCAGCAGCCAAGATCCCTGGCTTCCCGGGGAGCTGTTTTTT.

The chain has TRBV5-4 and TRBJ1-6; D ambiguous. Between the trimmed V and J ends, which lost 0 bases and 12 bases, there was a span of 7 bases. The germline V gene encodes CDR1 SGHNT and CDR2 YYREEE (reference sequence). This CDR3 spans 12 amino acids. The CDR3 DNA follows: TGTGCCAGCAGCTTGGGGCGGGGACCCCTCCACTTT. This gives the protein CASSLGRGPLHF.

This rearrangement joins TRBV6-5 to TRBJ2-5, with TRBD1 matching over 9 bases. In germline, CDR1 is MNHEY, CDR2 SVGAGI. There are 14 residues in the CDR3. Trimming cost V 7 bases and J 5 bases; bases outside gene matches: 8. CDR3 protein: CASKSPGQGETQYF. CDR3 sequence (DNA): TGTGCCAGCAAAAGCCCTGGACAGGGGGAGACCCAGTACTTC.

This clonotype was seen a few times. The CDR3, as DNA: TGCAGCGTTGACTCACAGGGTCAAGAGACCCAGTACTTC. This sequence encodes CSVDSQGQETQYF. V usage is TRBV29-1 and J usage is TRBJ2-5, with a weak D call TRBD1 (6 bases). CDR3 length: 13 amino acids. In germline, CDR1 is SQVTM, CDR2 ANQGSEA. Trimming stripped 3 bases from V and 2 bases from J, with 10 bases between.

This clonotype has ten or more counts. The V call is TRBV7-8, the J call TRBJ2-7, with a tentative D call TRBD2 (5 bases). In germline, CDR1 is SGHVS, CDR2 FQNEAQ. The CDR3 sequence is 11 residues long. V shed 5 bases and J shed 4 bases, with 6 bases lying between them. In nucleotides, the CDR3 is TGTGCCAGCAGCCCGGGATACGAGCAGTACGTC. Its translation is CASSPGYEQYV.

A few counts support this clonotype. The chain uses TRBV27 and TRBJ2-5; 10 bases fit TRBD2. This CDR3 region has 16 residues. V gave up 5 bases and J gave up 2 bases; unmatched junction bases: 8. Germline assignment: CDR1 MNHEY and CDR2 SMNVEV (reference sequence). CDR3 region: CASSPETSGLQETQYF. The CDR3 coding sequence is TGTGCCAGCAGTCCCGAGACTAGCGGGCTACAAGAGACCCAGTACTTC.

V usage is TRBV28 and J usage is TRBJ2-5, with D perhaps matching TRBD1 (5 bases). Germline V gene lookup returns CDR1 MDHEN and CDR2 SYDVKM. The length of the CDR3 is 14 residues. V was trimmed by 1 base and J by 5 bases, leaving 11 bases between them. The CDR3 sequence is CASSLFQGRETQYF. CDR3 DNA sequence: TGTGCCAGCAGTTTATTCCAGGGAAGGGAGACCCAGTACTTC.

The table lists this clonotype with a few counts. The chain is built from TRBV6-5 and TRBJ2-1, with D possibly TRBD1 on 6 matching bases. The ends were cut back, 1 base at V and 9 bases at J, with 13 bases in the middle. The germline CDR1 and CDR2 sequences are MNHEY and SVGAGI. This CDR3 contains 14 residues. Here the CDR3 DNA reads TGTGCCAGCAGTTACTTGGACAGACGACTTGAGCAGTTCTTC. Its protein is CASSYLDRRLEQFF.

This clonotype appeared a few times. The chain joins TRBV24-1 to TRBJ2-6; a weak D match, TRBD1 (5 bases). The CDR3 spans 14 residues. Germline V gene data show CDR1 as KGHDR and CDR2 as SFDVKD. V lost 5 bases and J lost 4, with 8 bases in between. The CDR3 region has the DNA TGTGCCACCAGTGGTAGGACAGGGGCCAACGTCCTGACTTTC. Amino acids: CATSGRTGANVLTF.

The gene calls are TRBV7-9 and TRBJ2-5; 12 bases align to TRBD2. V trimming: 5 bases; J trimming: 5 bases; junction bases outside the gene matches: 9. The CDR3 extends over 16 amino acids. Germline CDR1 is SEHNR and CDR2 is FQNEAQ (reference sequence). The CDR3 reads CASSPFTSGGPETQYF. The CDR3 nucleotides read TGTGCCAGCAGCCCATTCACTAGCGGGGGGCCGGAGACCCAGTACTTC.

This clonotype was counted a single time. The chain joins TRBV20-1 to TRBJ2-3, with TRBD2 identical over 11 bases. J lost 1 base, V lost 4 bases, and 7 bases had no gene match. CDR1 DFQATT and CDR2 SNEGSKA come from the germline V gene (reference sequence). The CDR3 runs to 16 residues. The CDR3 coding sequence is TGCAGTGCTACTGTGACTAGCGGGACTGGCACAGATACGCAGTATTTT. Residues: CSATVTSGTGTDTQYF.

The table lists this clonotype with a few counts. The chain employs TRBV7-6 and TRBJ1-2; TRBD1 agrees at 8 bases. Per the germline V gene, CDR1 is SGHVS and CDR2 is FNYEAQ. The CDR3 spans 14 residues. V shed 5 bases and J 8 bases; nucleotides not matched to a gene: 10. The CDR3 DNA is TGTGCCAGCAGCGTCGGACAGGGCAAGGGAGGCTACACCTTC. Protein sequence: CASSVGQGKGGYTF.

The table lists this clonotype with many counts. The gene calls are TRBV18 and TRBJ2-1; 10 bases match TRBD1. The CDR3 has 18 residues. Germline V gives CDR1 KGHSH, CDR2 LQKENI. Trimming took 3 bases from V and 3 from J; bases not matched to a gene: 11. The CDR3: CASSPGQGFGLGYNEQFF. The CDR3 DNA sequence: TGTGCCAGCTCACCGGGACAGGGGTTCGGGCTGGGCTACAATGAGCAGTTCTTC.

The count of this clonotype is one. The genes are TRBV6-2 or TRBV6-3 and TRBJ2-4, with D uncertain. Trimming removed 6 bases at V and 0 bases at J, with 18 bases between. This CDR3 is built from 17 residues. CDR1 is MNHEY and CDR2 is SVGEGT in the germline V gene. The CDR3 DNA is TGTGCCAGCAGCCCCCCCACGGGCCTCGGAGCCAAAAACATTCAGTACTTC. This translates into CASSPPTGLGAKNIQYF.